The 10 T cell receptor beta chains reported below all come from one sample, sequenced in a study of cytomegalovirus exposure and HLA in healthy donors (TCRdb year 2017). Libraries were made using the immunoSEQ multiplex PCR assay. For the multiplex PCR, a mixture combining 60 forward primers for TCR Vbeta segments and 13 reverse primers for TCR Jbeta segments was used. What TCRdb holds here is the immuneACCESS table cut down to in-frame rearrangements. Part of the clones is not present; checked against another copy, under half of the missing clones reflect an unresolved V gene, and the others are unexplained. Across this sample there are about 190,000 clones, with 79% seen only once. 1.6% of the sample belongs to the ten largest clones. Sequenced sample: PBMCs. These receptors all stem from a woman aged 18-29 years in good health and CMV-seronegative.

The chain couples TRBV5-6 to TRBJ2-5, with 7 bases identical to TRBD1. This CDR3 has 15 amino acids. Germline values: CDR1 SGHDT, CDR2 YYEEEE. The V gene end was trimmed by 3 bases and the J gene end by 2 bases; junction bases not matched to a gene: 7. For the CDR3, the DNA is TGTGCCAGCAGCTACATAACAGGGGTTCAAGAGACCCAGTACTTC. Translated: CASSYITGVQETQYF.

The rearrangement joins TRBV28 to TRBJ2-7, with 11 bases identical to TRBD2. Germline assignment: CDR1 MDHEN and CDR2 SYDVKM. J was trimmed by 1 base and V by 4 bases; bases with no gene match: 12. The CDR3 totals 18 residues. In DNA form, the CDR3 reads TGTGCCAGCAGTTCAGGACTAGCGGGCAACCGATTATCCTACGAGCAGTACTTC. Its translation: CASSSGLAGNRLSYEQYF.

This clone is a singleton in its sample. The chain carries TRBV5-5 and TRBJ1-4; D is ambiguous. The CDR3 consists of 15 residues. The V and J ends lost 2 bases and 5 bases respectively, with 13 bases between them. Germline V gene data show CDR1 as SGHKS and CDR2 as YYEKEE (reference sequence). CDR3 nucleotides: TGTGCCAGCAGCTTCCAAACGGGATCCAATGAAAAACTGTTTTTT. It specifies CASSFQTGSNEKLFF.

The chain employs TRBV14 and TRBJ2-2; D is possibly TRBD1 (6 bases). Germline values: CDR1 SGHDN, CDR2 FVKESK. V was clipped by 3 bases and J by 0 bases, with 17 bases between them. The CDR3 has 18 amino acids. The CDR3 DNA reads TGTGCCAGCAGCCAGATAAACACCGGGACAACGAACACCGGGGAGCTGTTTTTT. This gives the protein CASSQINTGTTNTGELFF. The full variable domain, completed using reference TRBV14 and TRBJ2-2, is EAGVTQFPSHSVIEKGQTVTLRCDPISGHDNLYWYRRVMGKEIKFLLHFVKESKQDESGMPNNRFLAERTGGTYSTLKVQPAELEDSGVYFCASSQINTGTTNTGELFFGEGSRLTVL.

The V and J genes are TRBV28 and TRBJ2-7; D is perhaps TRBD2 (5 bases). The germline V gene encodes CDR1 MDHEN and CDR2 SYDVKM. V was trimmed by 1 base and J by 7 bases, leaving 17 bases between them. CDR3 length: 15 residues. The CDR3 here is CASSLSGLRSWEQYF. The CDR3 DNA is TGTGCCAGCAGTTTATCGGGATTACGAAGCTGGGAGCAGTACTTC.

V and J are TRBV6-6 and TRBJ2-7, with 10 bases aligning to TRBD2. The CDR3 runs to 12 residues. V lost 5 bases to trimming and J lost 13 bases; unmatched junction nucleotides: 8. The germline gives CDR1 MNHNY, CDR2 SVGAGI (reference sequence). The CDR3 region is CASSNRRTSGYF. The CDR3 DNA follows: TGTGCCAGCAGTAACCGCCGGACTAGCGGTTACTTC.

This clone was detected once. The junction does not match germline at one end; this may be a read error. This sample also contains other DNA sequences that code for the same CDR3. V is TRBV6-1 and J is TRBJ1-4, with 7 bases lining up with TRBD1. The CDR3 totals 14 residues. Germline assignment: CDR1 MNHNS and CDR2 SASEGT. The CDR3 coding sequence is TGTGCCAGCAGCCCCGGGACAGACTATGAAAAGCTGTTTTTT. Its protein is CASSPGTDYEKLFF.

DNA of the CDR3: TGTGCCAGCAGCGGGTTGAGCTCCTACGAGCAGTACTTC. Protein: CASSGLSSYEQYF. The V and J genes are TRBV9 and TRBJ2-7, with D unclear. Germline-derived CDR1 and CDR2 are SGDLS and YYNGEE. V gave up 3 bases and J gave up 0 bases, with 7 bases separating them. This CDR3 spans 13 amino acids.

The V and J genes are TRBV6-5 and TRBJ2-2; TRBD2 matches at 9 bases. CDR1 is MNHEY and CDR2 is SVGAGI in the germline V gene. CDR3 length equals 14 residues. After removal of 7 bases from V and 5 bases from J, the junction contained 5 bases not matched to a gene. The CDR3 loop is CASNQRGVTGELFF. The CDR3 DNA sequence: TGTGCCAGCAACCAGCGGGGGGTAACCGGGGAGCTGTTTTTT.

This CDR3 is CASRLAGTGVIRDTEAFF. DNA of the CDR3: TGTGCCAGCAGGTTGGCCGGGACAGGGGTAATACGGGACACTGAAGCTTTCTTT. The chain is built from TRBV27 and TRBJ1-1; 10 positions agree with TRBD1. The CDR3 has 18 amino acids. V lost 6 bases to trimming and J lost 3 bases; unmatched junction nucleotides: 16. Germline assignment: CDR1 MNHEY and CDR2 SMNVEV (reference sequence).